The 24 T cell receptor beta chains listed next were all sequenced from one sample in a study of T-cell memory formation after mild COVID-19. TCRdb re-derived calls from the 5' RACE reads in MiXCR, one entry per CDR3 protein. The sample records 210,000 or so distinct CDR3 sequences, 27% being singletons. Sequences were obtained from PBMCs or a T cell subset sorted from them (not recorded which). All receptors derive from an adult woman who had mild COVID-19 (a few samples of this study predate the infection). Cell type and time point are not known.

The chain couples TRBV6-2 or TRBV6-3 to TRBJ2-1; 10 bases fit TRBD2. After removal of 6 bases from V and 4 bases from J, the junction contained 3 bases not matched to a gene. This CDR3 is 14 amino acids long. CDR1 MNHEY and CDR2 SVGEGT come from the germline V gene. CDR3 amino acids: CASRGLAQYNEQFF. Here the CDR3 DNA reads TGTGCCAGCAGGGGACTAGCGCAGTACAATGAGCAGTTCTTC.

The chain uses TRBV7-2 and TRBJ1-2; D might be TRBD1 (5 bases). This CDR3 comprises 14 residues. Germline lookup yields CDR1 SGHTA and CDR2 FQGNSA. V lost 2 bases to trimming and J lost 6 bases, with 13 bases between them. CDR3 sequence: CASSLLPGKDGYTF. For the CDR3, the DNA is TGTGCCAGCAGCTTACTCCCAGGGAAGGATGGCTACACCTTC.

The chain is built from TRBV7-6 and TRBJ1-1; D not certain. Trimming cost V 5 bases and J 1 base, with 14 bases left between them. Germline V lookup: CDR1 SGHVS, CDR2 FNYEAQ. The CDR3 length is 15 residues. CDR3 coding DNA: TGTGCCAGCAGCCACCCCTGGAAGAGGAACACTGAAGCTTTCTTT. This codes for CASSHPWKRNTEAFF.

This rearrangement joins TRBV7-3 to TRBJ2-5, with 9 bases lining up with TRBD2. After removal of 5 bases from V and 5 bases from J, the junction contained 6 bases not matched to a gene. The CDR3 runs 14 residues. Germline V lookup: CDR1 SGHTA, CDR2 FQGTGA. The CDR3 is CASSVAGEVETQYF. In nucleotides, the CDR3 is TGTGCCAGCAGCGTAGCGGGAGAAGTGGAGACCCAGTACTTC.

This clonotype turned up a few times. The chain uses TRBV6-6 and TRBJ2-5; D not resolved. The CDR3 runs 12 residues. V was shortened by 5 bases and J by 0 bases, with 4 bases between the two germline ends. Germline V lookup: CDR1 MNHNY, CDR2 SVGAGI (reference sequence). CDR3 sequence reads: CASSPYQETQYF. CDR3 nucleotides: TGTGCCAGCAGTCCTTACCAAGAGACCCAGTACTTC.

As DNA, the CDR3 is TGCAGTGCTAGAGGCTTTGGACAGGCCGGCTACGAGCAGTACTTC. Its protein is CSARGFGQAGYEQYF. J is TRBJ2-7 and V is TRBV20-1; 7 nucleotides agree with TRBD1. Per the germline V gene, CDR1 is DFQATT and CDR2 is SNEGSKA (reference sequence). The CDR3 spans 15 residues. V shed 1 base, J shed 3 bases, and the junction held 9 bases outside the gene matches.

This clonotype was seen a few times. The gene calls are TRBV5-6 and TRBJ1-5; no definite D call. The CDR3 contains 16 residues. The germline V gene encodes CDR1 SGHDT and CDR2 YYEEEE. V shed 2 bases and J shed 2 bases, with 14 bases lying between them. CDR3 protein: CASSLRPEYGNQPQHF. The CDR3 DNA follows: TGTGCCAGCAGCTTACGCCCAGAGTACGGCAATCAGCCCCAGCATTTT.

The sample holds a few counts of this clonotype. The gene calls are TRBV5-1 and TRBJ1-1; no clear D. V dropped 0 bases and J dropped 1 base, with 4 bases sitting between them. Germline V gene sequence: CDR1 SGHRS, CDR2 YFSETQ. This CDR3 is 13 amino acids long. CDR3 bases: TGCGCCAGCAGCTTGGAGTGGAACACTGAAGCTTTCTTT. Protein product: CASSLEWNTEAFF.

There are many counts of this clonotype. The J gene is TRBJ2-1, the V gene TRBV5-1; D is possibly TRBD1 (6 bases). CDR1 SGHRS and CDR2 YFSETQ come from the germline V gene. With 5 bases removed from V and 0 bases from J, the gap between germline ends came to 12 bases. The CDR3 loop spans 15 amino acids. The CDR3, as DNA: TGCGCCAGCAGAGGGACACTTAGCTCCTACAATGAGCAGTTCTTC. This sequence encodes CASRGTLSSYNEQFF.

This clonotype was found once. The genes are TRBV20-1 and TRBJ2-1, with 11 bases matching TRBD2. Germline CDR1 DFQATT, CDR2 SNEGSKA (reference sequence). This CDR3 contains 15 residues. The trim removed 4 bases at V and 5 bases at J, leaving 7 bases unmatched. CDR3 amino acids: CSAIKPGLADNEQFF. In nucleotides, the CDR3 is TGCAGTGCTATTAAACCGGGACTAGCGGACAATGAGCAGTTCTTC.

The chain is built from TRBV7-8 and TRBJ1-5; D might be TRBD1 (5 bases). Germline loops: CDR1 SGHVS, CDR2 FQNEAQ. The CDR3 sequence is 15 residues long. With 5 bases removed from V and 9 bases from J, the gap between germline ends came to 20 bases. The CDR3 sequence: CASSPERTGGRPQHF. The CDR3 DNA follows: TGTGCCAGCAGCCCGGAGCGGACGGGGGGGAGGCCCCAGCATTTT.

This clonotype was seen a handful of times. J is TRBJ1-4 and V is TRBV2; D might be TRBD1 (6 bases). The CDR3 extends over 14 amino acids. Germline CDR1 is SNHLY and CDR2 is FYNNEI. Trimming left V 7 bases short and J 5 bases short, with 14 bases between. The DNA for the CDR3 is TGTGCCAGCACCCCGCAGGGGTCCAATGAAAAACTGTTTTTT. It specifies CASTPQGSNEKLFF.

The chain carries TRBV5-1 and TRBJ1-4; possible D gene TRBD1, 5 bases. The CDR3 spans 16 residues. Germline lookup yields CDR1 SGHRS and CDR2 YFSETQ. The V and J ends lost 1 base and 8 bases respectively, with 18 bases between them. This CDR3 is CASSLPAGLTSEKLFF. The CDR3, as DNA: TGCGCCAGCAGCTTGCCCGCGGGACTGACTTCGGAAAAACTGTTTTTT.

The V and J genes are TRBV7-6 and TRBJ2-1; TRBD2 matches at 9 bases. With 6 bases clipped from V and 16 bases from J, the junction kept 7 bases outside the gene matches. From germline, CDR1 is SGHVS and CDR2 FNYEAQ. This CDR3 spans 11 amino acids. CDR3 sequence: CASRTGTSYFF. In DNA form, the CDR3 reads TGTGCCAGCAGGACTGGGACTAGCTACTTCTTC. Together with reference TRBV7-6 and TRBJ2-1, the CDR3 gives the full variable domain: GAGVSQSPRYKVTKRGQDVALRCDPISGHVSLYWYRQALGQGPEFLTYFNYEAQQDKSGLPNDRFSAERPEGSISTLTIQRTEQRDSAMYRCASRTGTSYFFGPGTRLTVL.

This clonotype came up a few times. This rearrangement joins TRBV7-9 to TRBJ2-3; no reliable D call. Germline-derived CDR1 and CDR2 are SEHNR and FQNEAQ (reference sequence). CDR3 length: 13 amino acids. V was trimmed by 8 bases and J by 4 bases, leaving 13 bases between them. The CDR3 loop reads CASQVYGSDTQYF. The CDR3 nucleotides are TGTGCCAGCCAAGTGTATGGTTCAGATACGCAGTATTTT.

This clonotype was counted many times. J is TRBJ2-5 and V is TRBV5-5; D might be TRBD1 (5 bases). The CDR3 has 14 residues. CDR1 and CDR2 from the germline V gene are SGHKS and YYEKEE (reference sequence). V was pared by 1 base and J by 2 bases, with 9 bases between. The CDR3 spells CASSLPTVQETQYF. The CDR3, as DNA: TGTGCCAGCAGCTTGCCGACAGTACAAGAGACCCAGTACTTC.

The chain has TRBV7-9 and TRBJ1-2; D remains unclear. This CDR3 is built from 12 residues. The V end was cut by 5 bases, the J end by 8 bases, with 12 bases between. Germline V gene data show CDR1 as SEHNR and CDR2 as FQNEAQ (reference sequence). The CDR3 protein is CASSVSAGGYTF. The CDR3 DNA follows: TGTGCCAGCAGCGTCAGTGCGGGGGGCTACACCTTC.

J is TRBJ2-1 and V is TRBV6-5; 11 bases map to TRBD2. V shed 8 bases and J 15 bases; nucleotides not matched to a gene: 12. Germline-derived CDR1 and CDR2 are MNHEY and SVGAGI. CDR3 length equals 13 residues. This chain's CDR3 is CASCPLAGGEWFF. CDR3 nucleotides: TGTGCCAGCTGCCCGCTAGCGGGGGGCGAGTGGTTCTTC.

A few counts support this clonotype. The chain employs TRBV7-9 and TRBJ1-2; D remains ambiguous. CDR1 is SEHNR and CDR2 is FQNEAQ in the germline V gene (reference sequence). V was trimmed by 0 bases and J by 7 bases, leaving 9 bases between them. This CDR3 has 13 amino acids. CDR3 DNA: TGTGCCAGCAGCTTAGCGAATTCCGGTGGCTACACCTTC. Protein product: CASSLANSGGYTF.

CDR3 sequence reads: CASSLPGIPYEQYF. DNA for the CDR3: TGCGCCAGCAGCTTGCCGGGAATCCCCTACGAGCAGTACTTC. This chain links TRBV5-1 with TRBJ2-7; weak D call: TRBD2 (5 bases). V shed 1 base and J shed 2 bases, with 10 bases lying between them. The germline V gene has CDR1 SGHRS and CDR2 YFSETQ. The CDR3 totals 14 residues.

Only one count was recorded for this clonotype. The chain's CDR3 is CASRSPRNYGYTF. In DNA form, the CDR3 reads TGTGCCAGCAGGTCCCCCAGGAACTATGGCTACACCTTC. The rearrangement links TRBV27 to TRBJ1-2; no clear D gene. The CDR3 runs 13 residues. Trimming pared 6 bases from V and 2 bases from J, leaving 10 bases between. Germline CDR1 is MNHEY and CDR2 is SMNVEV (reference sequence).

The chain uses TRBV4-1 and TRBJ2-7; 9 nucleotides line up with TRBD2. The CDR3 runs to 15 residues. The ends lost 2 bases at V and 0 bases at J; junction bases unmatched: 2. Germline lookup yields CDR1 MGHRA and CDR2 YSYEKL. CDR3 nucleotides: TGCGCCAGCAGCCAAATAGCGGGGGACTCCTACGAGCAGTACTTC. As protein: CASSQIAGDSYEQYF.

This clonotype was found a few times. The J gene is TRBJ1-2, the V gene TRBV6-2 or TRBV6-3; a weak D match, TRBD1 (5 bases). This CDR3 is 12 amino acids long. The germline V and J ends were trimmed by 6 bases and 8 bases, with 13 bases remaining between them. Germline CDR1 and CDR2: MNHEY and SVGEGT. For the CDR3, the DNA is TGTGCCAGCAGGGACGCAGGGTACGGCTACACCTTC. It specifies CASRDAGYGYTF.

The rearrangement joins TRBV20-1 to TRBJ2-1; 15 bases fit TRBD2. Germline V gene data show CDR1 as DFQATT and CDR2 as SNEGSKA (reference sequence). The CDR3 is made up of 18 amino acids. V was pared by 3 bases and J by 7 bases, with 13 bases of the junction left unmatched. The CDR3 sequence: CSARNGLAGGVFRNEQFF. The CDR3 DNA is TGCAGTGCTAGGAATGGACTAGCGGGGGGGGTCTTCAGGAATGAGCAGTTCTTC.